This T cell receptor (beta chain) comes out of a study of cytomegalovirus exposure and HLA in healthy donors. Assay: immunoSEQ multiplex PCR; the TCRdb copy retains only in-frame clones and omits some. This sample yields more than 300,000 clones, of which just over 85% are seen a single time; around 0.8% belongs to the top ten. Germline V gives CDR1 SGHNT, CDR2 YYREEE (reference sequence). Trimming pared 2 bases from V and 4 bases from J, leaving 6 bases between. CDR3 size: 12 residues. These donors were members of the roughly 120-subject validation cohort, a group separate from the roughly 670-subject first cohort.

This TCR came from a woman younger than 35 in good health and CMV-seronegative. The chain recombines TRBV5-4 with TRBJ1-2, with a possible D match to TRBD1 (5 bases). The sample was PBMCs. CDR3 region: CASSFDSYGYTF. DNA of the CDR3: TGTGCCAGCAGCTTTGACAGCTATGGCTACACCTTC.